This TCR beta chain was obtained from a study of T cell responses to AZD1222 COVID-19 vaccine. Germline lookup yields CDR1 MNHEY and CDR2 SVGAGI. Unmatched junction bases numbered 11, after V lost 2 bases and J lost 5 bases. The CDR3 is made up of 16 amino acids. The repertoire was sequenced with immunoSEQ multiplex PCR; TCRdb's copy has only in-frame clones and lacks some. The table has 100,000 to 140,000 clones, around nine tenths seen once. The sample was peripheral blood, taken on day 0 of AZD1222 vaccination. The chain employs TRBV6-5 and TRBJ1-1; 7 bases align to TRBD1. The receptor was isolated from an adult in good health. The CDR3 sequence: CASSYAITGVGTEAFF. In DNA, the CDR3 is TGTGCCAGCAGTTACGCGATTACAGGGGTAGGGACTGAAGCTTTCTTT.